This T cell receptor beta chain was sequenced during a study of T cells in Graves' hyperthyroidism and ophthalmopathy. Study-wide results and limits: A model of 13 V-J pairs discriminated ophthalmopathy from stable hyperthyroidism.

The PBMCs had their origin in approximately 10 ml of fresh peripheral blood. This clonotype was seen repeatedly, ten times or more. Antigen: not known. The CDR3 regions of TCR beta were amplified from RNA transcripts. Primed by the HTBI set, a first-round RT-PCR was run on the TCR CDR3. In TCRdb, the multiplex PCR reads were re-called with MiXCR into one record per CDR3 protein. The top ten hold more than 25% of the sample, which has 34,000 or so distinct CDR3 sequences, around 53% seen once. Germline V gives CDR1 MNHEY, CDR2 SVGAGI. The V segment lost 4 bases and the J segment 1 base; nucleotides outside the gene matches: 1. This CDR3 region has 15 residues.

V usage is TRBV6-5 and J usage is TRBJ1-5; 10 bases fit TRBD1. The sequence was collected from a middle-aged woman with Graves' ophthalmopathy. The sample comprised blood. CDR3 in DNA: TGTGCCAGCAGTTGGGACAGGGGCAGCAATCAGCCCCAGCATTTT. This translates into CASSWDRGSNQPQHF.